This T cell receptor beta chain originates from a study of cytomegalovirus exposure and HLA in healthy donors. Study in general: Some 85 million unique TCRs, all from HLA-typed donors, were included in an early release of the data. Whole-study results and caveats: According to an earlier analysis, most TCR beta V segments yielded productive rearrangements about 90% or about 30% of the time.

Notes on this clone: The antigen is undetermined.

The CDR3 is 17 residues long. Germline CDR1 and CDR2: LGHNA and YSLEER. With 1 base clipped from V and 0 bases from J, the junction kept 9 bases outside the gene matches. Use of 60 Vbeta and 13 Jbeta primers characterized the PCR. The repertoire was sequenced with immunoSEQ multiplex PCR; TCRdb's copy has only in-frame clones and lacks some. This repertoire comprises tens of thousands of clones; its ten largest clones make up around 7.1%. The V gene is TRBV4-3, the J gene TRBJ2-7; 7 nucleotides agree with TRBD1. Input material: PBMCs. This TCR derives from a woman in her 40s in good health and CMV-seronegative. Written as DNA, the CDR3 is TGCGCCAGCAGCCAAGGAGGGGGCAGCCCGAGCTCCTACGAGCAGTACTTC. This sequence encodes CASSQGGGSPSSYEQYF.